The 14 T cell receptor beta chains below come from one sample, sequenced in a study of blood T cell repertoires in COVID-19. Only in-frame clones appear in the TCRdb table, and some are missing; sequencing was by immunoSEQ multiplex PCR. The sample carries tens of thousands of clones, roughly 80% recorded once. What was sequenced was peripheral blood. These receptors all come from a man aged 65 to 85 with COVID-19, enrolled during active disease.

V is TRBV25-1 and J is TRBJ2-7, with 7 bases identical to TRBD2. Germline V gene sequence: CDR1 MGHDK, CDR2 SYGVNS. This CDR3 is built from 14 residues. With 4 bases clipped from V and 4 bases from J, the junction kept 7 bases outside the gene matches. The CDR3 loop is CASSGGGIRYEQYF. The CDR3 bases are TGTGCCAGCAGTGGGGGGGGAATTCGGTACGAGCAGTACTTC.

The chain combines TRBV27 with TRBJ2-1; TRBD2 matches 8 bases. Germline assignment: CDR1 MNHEY and CDR2 SMNVEV (reference sequence). This CDR3 is built from 13 residues. Losses at the gene ends were 11 bases for V and 7 bases for J; bases not matched to a gene: 10. DNA of the CDR3: TGTGCCGTTTCAGCGGGAGCAACGAATGAGCAGTTCTTC. Protein: CAVSAGATNEQFF.

The chain combines TRBV12-3 or TRBV12-4 with TRBJ1-2; D not resolved. The CDR3 is 11 amino acids. V was cut by 4 bases and J by 5 bases, with 5 bases left in between. In nucleotides, the CDR3 is TGTGCCAGCAGTTCGGGTTATGGCTACACCTTC. Residues: CASSSGYGYTF.

V gene TRBV29-1 combines with J gene TRBJ2-7, with D perhaps TRBD1 (6 bases). CDR1 is SQVTM and CDR2 is ANQGSEA in the germline V gene. Trimming cost V 1 base and J 9 bases, with 19 bases left between them. The CDR3 sequence is 14 residues long. CDR3 region: CSVEVGRGLDGQYF. CDR3 nucleotide sequence: TGCAGCGTTGAAGTAGGCAGGGGCTTGGATGGGCAGTACTTC.

CDR3 DNA sequence: TGTGCCAGCAGCCTGATACCATTTAGCGGGGCTAGCACAGATACGCAGTATTTT. Translating gives CASSLIPFSGASTDTQYF. The chain employs TRBV7-6 and TRBJ2-3, with TRBD2 matching 8 bases. V was pared by 5 bases and J by 0 bases, with 13 bases of the junction left unmatched. This CDR3 has 18 residues. Germline V gene data show CDR1 as SGHVS and CDR2 as FNYEAQ. Full variable domain (missing parts from reference TRBV7-6 and TRBJ2-3): GAGVSQSPRYKVTKRGQDVALRCDPISGHVSLYWYRQALGQGPEFLTYFNYEAQQDKSGLPNDRFSAERPEGSISTLTIQRTEQRDSAMYRCASSLIPFSGASTDTQYFGPGTRLTVL.

This chain links TRBV19 with TRBJ2-1, with 9 nucleotides matching TRBD1. CDR1 is LNHDA and CDR2 is SQIVND in the germline V gene (reference sequence). V lost 5 bases and J lost 4; bases outside the gene matches: 9. This CDR3 has 16 residues. CDR3 protein: CASSRDRDGIYNEQFF. In DNA form, the CDR3 reads TGTGCCAGTAGTCGGGACAGGGATGGGATTTACAATGAGCAGTTCTTC.

The chain has TRBV15 and TRBJ1-2; 8 bases are shared with TRBD1. CDR1 is LNHNV, CDR2 YYDKDF, per germline (reference sequence). Trimming removed 4 bases from V and 1 base from J; junction bases left unmatched: 5. The CDR3 has 15 amino acids. Here the CDR3 reads CATSTRDRINYGYTF. The CDR3 DNA sequence: TGTGCCACCAGCACCCGGGACAGGATTAACTATGGCTACACCTTC.

This clone was seen just once. The rearrangement joins TRBV6-5 to TRBJ2-2; possibly TRBD2 for D (6 bases). The CDR3 contains 15 residues. V lost 6 bases and J lost 9, with 20 bases in between. Germline CDR1 and CDR2: MNHEY and SVGAGI. CDR3 amino acids: CASREEDYSGRELFF. DNA for the CDR3: TGTGCCAGCAGGGAGGAGGACTACTCGGGGCGGGAGCTGTTTTTT.

The V call is TRBV6-5, the J call TRBJ2-1, with 11 bases lining up with TRBD2. Trimming at V came to 9 bases and at J to 4 bases, leaving 8 bases not matched to a gene. The CDR3 is made up of 15 amino acids. Germline V gives CDR1 MNHEY, CDR2 SVGAGI. The CDR3: CASRKTSGIYNEQFF. Written as DNA, the CDR3 is TGTGCCAGTCGGAAGACTAGCGGGATTTACAATGAGCAGTTCTTC.

This chain connects TRBV15 to TRBJ1-2, with 10 bases matching TRBD1. The V segment lost 1 base and the J segment 5 bases; nucleotides outside the gene matches: 1. This CDR3 has 14 amino acids. Germline lookup yields CDR1 LNHNV and CDR2 YYDKDF (reference sequence). CDR3 loop: CATSRADRGYGYTF. As DNA, the CDR3 is TGTGCCACCAGCAGAGCGGACAGGGGGTATGGCTACACCTTC. Variable domain in full (rest from reference TRBV15 and TRBJ1-2): DAMVIQNPRYQVTQFGKPVTLSCSQTLNHNVMYWYQQKSSQAPKLLFHYYDKDFNNEADTPDNFQSRRPNTSFCFLDIRSPGLGDTAMYLCATSRADRGYGYTFGSGTRLTVV.

The rearrangement links TRBV9 to TRBJ1-1; D is perhaps TRBD1 (6 bases). Germline CDR1 reads SGDLS; CDR2 reads YYNGEE. V was cut by 0 bases and J by 1 base, with 10 bases left in between. The CDR3 has 15 amino acids. The DNA of the CDR3 is TGTGCCAGCAGCGTAGCTCCGGACAGGAACACTGAAGCTTTCTTT. This encodes CASSVAPDRNTEAFF.

The rearrangement uses TRBV4-1 and TRBJ1-5, with D unclear. The CDR3 contains 15 residues. Trimming removed 0 bases from V and 4 bases from J, with 10 bases in between. Germline V lookup: CDR1 MGHRA, CDR2 YSYEKL. The CDR3 coding sequence is TGCGCCAGCAGCCAAGAATTTTCGGGAAATCAGCCCCAGCATTTT. It codes for CASSQEFSGNQPQHF.

This rearrangement joins TRBV28 to TRBJ1-2; a possible D gene is TRBD1 (6 bases). This CDR3 comprises 15 residues. From germline, CDR1 is MDHEN and CDR2 SYDVKM. The ends were cut back, 5 bases at V and 8 bases at J, with 21 bases in the middle. The CDR3 bases are TGTGCCAGCAGTCCCGCCTCTGCGGGGGCTGGGGGCTACACCTTC. Translated, it gives CASSPASAGAGGYTF.

The chain couples TRBV19 to TRBJ1-1; weak D call: TRBD1 (6 bases). In germline, CDR1 is LNHDA, CDR2 SQIVND (reference sequence). Trimming pared 8 bases from V and 5 bases from J, leaving 12 bases between. The CDR3 has 12 amino acids. DNA of the CDR3: TGTGCCAGTGTTTTAAGGGGGACTGAAGCTTTCTTT. Translating gives CASVLRGTEAFF.